One sample yielded the 14 T cell receptor beta chains listed below, sequenced in a study of shared clonotypes between healthy human individuals (dated by TCRdb to 2018 to 2020). Libraries were prepared through the immunoSEQ multiplex PCR assay. TCRdb mirrors the immuneACCESS table, restricted to in-frame sequences. Some clones are absent from its copies; in checked studies, under half trace to an unresolved V gene, and the reason for the others is unknown. Counted in this sample were about half a million clones; about 76% of them appeared once. The ten largest clones represent around 14% of the sample. Sequencing input: PBMCs. Receptors were obtained from a woman in her thirties or forties in good health. Some clones in this sample may be carry-over from other donors' samples.

With respect to this clone: Different DNA sequences within this sample yield the same CDR3. V gene TRBV7-2 combines with J gene TRBJ2-7, with 13 bases matching TRBD2. Germline CDR1 SGHTA, CDR2 FQGNSA. This CDR3 is 15 amino acids long. The trim removed 3 bases at V and 1 base at J, leaving 0 bases unmatched. The CDR3 spells CASSLTSGRSYEQYF. CDR3 bases: TGTGCCAGCAGCTTGACTAGCGGGAGGTCCTACGAGCAGTACTTC.

The V call is TRBV19, the J call TRBJ2-2; tentatively, D is TRBD2 (6 bases). Trimming removed 5 bases from V and 0 bases from J, with 13 bases in between. Looked up from germline, CDR1 is LNHDA and CDR2 is SQIVND (reference sequence). There are 16 residues in the CDR3. Here the CDR3 DNA reads TGTGCCAGTAGTGGGGAGGACTTCCCGAACACCGGGGAGCTGTTTTTT. Its translation: CASSGEDFPNTGELFF.

In regard to this clone: This probably arose from a read error, given a far larger clone one base away. This chain joins TRBV11-2 and TRBJ2-7; D remains ambiguous. Per germline, CDR1 SGHAT and CDR2 FQNNGV. CDR3 length equals 12 residues. CDR3 bases: TGTGCCAGCAGCCGGTGGGGTTACGAGCAGTGCTTC. Translated: CASSRWGYEQCF.

The gene calls are TRBV7-2 and TRBJ2-3; no clear D. This CDR3 contains 11 residues. V lost 6 bases to trimming and J lost 3 bases, with 4 bases between them. Germline CDR1 and CDR2: SGHTA and FQGNSA. The CDR3 loop is CASRNTDTQYF. As DNA, the CDR3 is TGTGCCAGCAGAAATACAGATACGCAGTATTTT.

The sample holds a few counts of this clone. The CDR3 is CASSLIGQNTEAFF. CDR3 nucleotide sequence: TGTGCCAGCAGCTTAATCGGACAGAACACTGAAGCTTTCTTT. This chain joins TRBV7-9 and TRBJ1-1; a possible D gene is TRBD1 (5 bases). Germline assignment: CDR1 SEHNR and CDR2 FQNEAQ (reference sequence). The CDR3 sequence is 14 residues long. V lost 2 bases and J 1 base, leaving 8 bases between the germline ends.

The genes are TRBV7-6 and TRBJ1-6; D gene ambiguous. Per the germline V gene, CDR1 is SGHVS and CDR2 is FNYEAQ. Trimming left V 5 bases short and J 6 bases short, with 5 bases between. The CDR3 has 12 residues. Written as DNA, the CDR3 is TGTGCCAGCAGCCGCACTAATTCACCCCTCCACTTT. It encodes CASSRTNSPLHF.

J is TRBJ2-1 and V is TRBV29-1; 11 bases are shared with TRBD2. Per germline, CDR1 SQVTM and CDR2 ANQGSEA. V shed 7 bases, J shed 4 bases, and the junction held 6 bases outside the gene matches. The CDR3 contains 14 residues. CDR3 in amino acids: CSGAGTSGYNEQFF. The CDR3 DNA reads TGCAGCGGCGCGGGGACTAGCGGTTACAATGAGCAGTTCTTC.

This clone has just a few counts. The chain recombines TRBV10-1 with TRBJ2-7, with D tentatively TRBD2 (5 bases). V lost 6 bases to trimming and J lost 4 bases, with 19 bases between them. Germline V gene sequence: CDR1 WNHNN, CDR2 SYGVQD (reference sequence). The length of the CDR3 is 15 residues. For the CDR3, the DNA is TGCGCCAGCAGCGCGTCCCGGCTAGGAGGTTACGAGCAGTACTTC. Its translation is CASSASRLGGYEQYF.

The chain combines TRBV7-6 with TRBJ2-1; possibly TRBD1 for D (6 bases). The CDR3 extends over 11 amino acids. Per germline, CDR1 SGHVS and CDR2 FNYEAQ. Trimming pared 5 bases from V and 10 bases from J, leaving 9 bases between. As DNA, the CDR3 is TGTGCCAGCAGCATAGGACAGGAGCAGTTCTTC. The encoded protein is CASSIGQEQFF.

This clone has ten or more counts. The CDR3 bases are TGCGCCAGCAGCCCTGGGACAGGGGCATGGGGGACATCGGACGAGCAGTACTTC. It specifies CASSPGTGAWGTSDEQYF. The rearrangement joins TRBV5-1 to TRBJ2-7, with 10 nucleotides matching TRBD1. The CDR3 contains 18 residues. With 4 bases clipped from V and 5 bases from J, the junction kept 18 bases outside the gene matches. CDR1 and CDR2 from the germline V gene are SGHRS and YFSETQ.

This chain joins TRBV29-1 and TRBJ1-5; 8 bases match TRBD1. The V gene's germline CDR1 is SQVTM and CDR2 ANQGSEA. This CDR3 is 13 amino acids long. V shed 3 bases, J shed 7 bases, and the junction held 5 bases outside the gene matches. The CDR3 reads CSVDNRGKQPQHF. CDR3 in DNA: TGCAGCGTTGACAACAGGGGGAAGCAGCCCCAGCATTTT. Together with reference TRBV29-1 and TRBJ1-5, the CDR3 gives the full variable domain: SAVISQKPSRDICQRGTSLTIQCQVDSQVTMMFWYRQQPGQSLTLIATANQGSEATYESGFVIDKFPISRPNLTFSTLTVSNMSPEDSSIYLCSVDNRGKQPQHFGDGTRLSIL.

The chain links TRBV15 to TRBJ2-5, with D perhaps TRBD2 (6 bases). This CDR3 has 14 amino acids. Between the trimmed V and J ends, which lost 5 bases and 5 bases, there was a span of 15 bases. Germline CDR1 reads LNHNV; CDR2 reads YYDKDF (reference sequence). For the CDR3, the DNA is TGTGCCACCAGCGCCGGCGGGACGGCCGAGACCCAGTACTTC. Translating it yields CATSAGGTAETQYF.

A single count supports this clone. In DNA, the CDR3 is TGTGCCAGCAGTTTCCACAGGGACACCGGGGAGCTGTTTTTT. It yields the protein CASSFHRDTGELFF. The chain joins TRBV28 to TRBJ2-2, with D maybe TRBD1 (6 bases). The germline V gene has CDR1 MDHEN and CDR2 SYDVKM. This CDR3 comprises 14 residues. The V end was cut by 3 bases, the J end by 3 bases, with 8 bases between.

This clone was counted a single time. For the CDR3, the DNA is TGCGCCAGCAGCGCCCCGGACAGGGCCTATGAGCAGTTCTTC. As protein: CASSAPDRAYEQFF. This chain links TRBV5-1 with TRBJ2-1; 8 nucleotides agree with TRBD1. Looked up from germline, CDR1 is SGHRS and CDR2 is YFSETQ. V lost 4 bases and J lost 8; bases outside the gene matches: 8. This CDR3 region has 14 residues.